This T cell receptor beta chain originates from a study of blood T cell repertoires in COVID-19. Across the study: Acute-phase and convalescent COVID-19 samples originated in the United States, Italy and Spain.

Those who participated ranged in age from roughly 18 to 100 years and resided in 24 US areas. Assignment of participants to cohorts was predicated upon participant-reported clinical history. This clone was found once. Produced via immunoSEQ multiplex PCR; TCRdb's table is partial and in-frame only. The repertoire holds 390,000 or so clones, more than 75% seen once, with approximately 10% in the top ten. Sequenced sample: PBMCs or T cells enriched from blood (not recorded which). The sequence was collected from a woman in her 50s who had recovered from COVID-19.

The CDR3 nucleotides are TGTGCCAGCAGCCTCGAAGGCGAGACAGCCCGACCCCTCCACTTT. Its protein is CASSLEGETARPLHF. The rearrangement links TRBV28 to TRBJ1-6; TRBD1 is a possible D gene (5 bases). The CDR3 totals 15 residues. V shed 6 bases and J shed 12 bases, with 21 bases lying between them. Germline-derived CDR1 and CDR2 are MDHEN and SYDVKM.